This entry describes one T cell receptor (beta chain). Its antigen is still unknown. Base qualities are missing; no much larger clone stands one base away. The CDR3 spans 13 residues, from the cysteine through the phenylalanine. The DNA shown is the 39-base CDR3, in frame from base 1. V lost 4 bases and J lost 10 bases, and the count of bases not matched to a germline gene is 5. Looking up the germline V gene yields CDR1 MDHEN and CDR2 SYDVKM. The record originates from a study of cytomegalovirus exposure and HLA in healthy donors (TCRdb year 2017). Concerning the study at large: The 666 repertoires of the first cohort and the roughly 110 validation repertoires were produced on the same platform, according to a later analysis. The study aimed to test whether cataloging public T cell receptors could reveal signatures of past pathogen exposure. The study combined high-throughput TCR immunosequencing, statistical association of individual TCRs with disease status, and machine learning to predict cytomegalovirus infection status. Along with the approximately 650-subject first cohort, a separate validation cohort of more than 90 different subjects was used. Findings and caveats that apply to the study as a whole: A few of the identified cytomegalovirus-associated TCR beta chains were confirmed in vitro to be specific for cytomegalovirus antigens. All 120 or so repertoires were used to score co-occurrence in the validation cohort in a later analysis, because that analysis had no HLA typing for the cohort. The study gave a list of about 160 TCR beta chains associated with cytomegalovirus. Most TCR sequences were observed very rarely across donors, whereas some public TCRs were present in many individuals. The authors suggested that the approach could potentially be extended to other disease states and immunological phenotypes. In a later analysis, TCRs clustered in the first cohort were found to also tend to co-occur in the 100 to 150 validation repertoires, with 85% to 95% of cluster scores above 0. In both the original and validation cohorts, the classifier was reported to diagnose cytomegalovirus status with high specificity and sensitivity.

The library was produced with the immunoSEQ multiplex PCR assay. In the authors' own workflow: A statistical classification framework was developed to diagnose cytomegalovirus status using the catalog of TCR beta chain sequences. TCRdb retrieved this table from immuneACCESS and kept in-frame rearrangements only. Not all clones are present; in checked studies, unresolved V genes account for under half, and no reason is known for the remainder. Clone size and the V and J calls come from that table; the DNA yielded D and trimming. The sample data list 120,000 or so clones, and roughly 89% of these were observed just once. Of the sample, 1.5% to 2% falls within the top ten clones. Donors formed part of the validation cohort, which comprised 120 subjects and was distinct from the first cohort of 550 to 850 subjects.

The sequence joins TRBV28 to TRBJ2-7; TRBD2 fits 12 bases in the junction. The source material was PBMCs. The source of this sequence is a woman under 30 in good health and CMV-seronegative. Read as DNA, the sequence is TGTGCCAGCAGTTCCAGGACTAGCGGGAAACAGTACTTC. Protein translation: CASSSRTSGKQYF.